One and the same sample provided the 9 T cell receptor beta chains below, sequenced in a study of OX40 agonist ivuxolimab in advanced cancers. Clones were sequenced by immunoSEQ multiplex PCR, and TCRdb holds only the in-frame ones, with some missing. The sample lists about 100,000 clones, about 91% occurring once. The sample in question was CD4+ or CD8+ T cells sorted from blood, obtained in a trial of the OX40 agonist ivuxolimab. All receptors come from an adult with an advanced solid tumor such as melanoma, head and neck, liver or kidney cancer.

J is TRBJ2-5 and V is TRBV5-1, with 9 bases lining up with TRBD1. With 3 bases clipped from V and 4 bases from J, the junction kept 7 bases outside the gene matches. This CDR3 is 15 amino acids long. The germline V gene encodes CDR1 SGHRS and CDR2 YFSETQ. The CDR3 region is CASSSGQGWLETQYF. The CDR3 DNA follows: TGCGCCAGCAGCTCGGGACAGGGTTGGTTAGAGACCCAGTACTTC.

This rearrangement joins TRBV7-3 to TRBJ2-3, with D hard to call. V was pared by 5 bases and J by 2 bases, with 8 bases between. The length of the CDR3 is 13 residues. Per the germline V gene, CDR1 is SGHTA and CDR2 is FQGTGA. The CDR3 coding sequence is TGTGCCAGCAGCCGACGAGTCACAGATACGCAGTATTTT. Translation gives CASSRRVTDTQYF. Supplemented by reference TRBV7-3 and TRBJ2-3, the full variable domain reads GAGVSQTPSNKVTEKGKYVELRCDPISGHTALYWYRQSLGQGPEFLIYFQGTGAADDSGLPNDRFFAVRPEGSVSTLKIQRTERGDSAVYLCASSRRVTDTQYFGPGTRLTVL.

The chain links TRBV18 to TRBJ2-1; no reliable D call. This CDR3 is built from 13 residues. Germline values: CDR1 KGHSH, CDR2 LQKENI. V lost 6 bases and J 3 bases, leaving 9 bases between the germline ends. CDR3 DNA: TGTGCCAGCTCCGTTGACCTCTACAATGAGCAGTTCTTC. This codes for CASSVDLYNEQFF.

CDR3 loop: CASSLAGDRHSYEQYF. CDR3 nucleotide sequence: TGTGCCAGCAGCTTGGCGGGGGACAGGCACTCCTACGAGCAGTACTTC. This sequence joins TRBV5-4 and TRBJ2-7; 8 bases fit TRBD1. With V trimmed by 0 bases and J by 0 bases, 5 bases remained unmatched. Germline CDR1 and CDR2: SGHNT and YYREEE (reference sequence). There are 16 residues in the CDR3.

The CDR3 sequence is CASSFDLGATDTQYF. As DNA, the CDR3 is TGCGCCAGCAGCTTTGATCTTGGGGCCACAGATACGCAGTATTTT. The chain couples TRBV5-1 to TRBJ2-3, with D maybe TRBD1 (5 bases). From germline, CDR1 is SGHRS and CDR2 YFSETQ. This CDR3 has 15 residues. Trimming stripped 2 bases from V and 2 bases from J, with 12 bases between. Combining the CDR3 with reference TRBV5-1 and TRBJ2-3 gives the whole variable domain KAGVTQTPRYLIKTRGQQVTLSCSPISGHRSVSWYQQTPGQGLQFLFEYFSETQRNKGNFPGRFSGRQFSNSRSEMNVSTLELGDSALYLCASSFDLGATDTQYFGPGTRLTVL.

V gene TRBV28 combines with J gene TRBJ2-7, with D maybe TRBD2 (5 bases). This CDR3 is 14 amino acids long. The germline gives CDR1 MDHEN, CDR2 SYDVKM. The V end lost 10 bases, the J end lost 0 bases, and 16 bases lay between the germline ends. The CDR3 is CANLTEVRSYEQYF. The CDR3, as DNA: TGTGCCAATTTGACGGAGGTTCGCTCCTACGAGCAGTACTTC.

V gene TRBV5-1 combines with J gene TRBJ2-1; 10 bases fit TRBD2. V shed 4 bases and J 3 bases; nucleotides not matched to a gene: 10. CDR3 size: 17 residues. CDR1 and CDR2 from the germline V gene are SGHRS and YFSETQ. As DNA, the CDR3 is TGCGCCAGCAGCGCATATTTCGGGACTAGCGACTACAATGAGCAGTTCTTC. This encodes CASSAYFGTSDYNEQFF.

J is TRBJ2-5 and V is TRBV7-2, with a possible D match to TRBD1 (5 bases). Germline assignment: CDR1 SGHTA and CDR2 FQGNSA. The CDR3 contains 13 residues. V was cut by 2 bases and J by 4 bases, with 8 bases left in between. The CDR3 is CASSLIGAETQYF. DNA for the CDR3: TGTGCCAGCAGCTTAATAGGGGCAGAGACCCAGTACTTC.

This clone was picked up one time. The chain uses TRBV28 and TRBJ1-1, with D perhaps matching TRBD1 (6 bases). CDR1 and CDR2 (germline): MDHEN, SYDVKM. The V and J ends lost 10 bases and 1 base respectively, with 16 bases between them. The CDR3 extends over 14 amino acids. The CDR3 DNA sequence: TGTGCCACCATCGTGGGGGGACAGAACACTGAAGCTTTCTTT. As protein: CATIVGGQNTEAFF.